This record covers a single T cell receptor (beta chain). Antigen specificity is unknown. The data belong to a study of cytomegalovirus exposure and HLA in healthy donors. Findings and limits, study-wide: In a later analysis, HLA-associated beta chains showed higher expansion and lower generation probabilities than comparable chains. Roughly uniform sequencing depth across donors was assumed, possibly incorrectly. Follow-up analysis seemed to connect common viral pathogens with several of the most significant clusters identified.

The PCR was carried out with 60 Vbeta primers and 13 Jbeta primers. This table comes from immunoSEQ multiplex PCR, and its TCRdb copy is limited to in-frame clones, with some not included. The table records 150,000 to 170,000 clones, 70% to 80% of them present only once. V lost 3 bases, J lost 2 bases, and 13 bases lay in between. The CDR3 consists of 15 residues. Germline V gives CDR1 MNHEY, CDR2 SMNVEV (reference sequence). V and J are TRBV27 and TRBJ1-2; D call uncertain. Sequencing input: PBMCs. The sequence came from a man aged 30 to 45 in good health and CMV-seropositive. The CDR3 bases are TGTGCCAGCAGTTTGGAGGCATATGGGAACTATGGCTACACCTTC. Its protein product is CASSLEAYGNYGYTF.